This T cell receptor beta chain was sequenced for a study of neurological immune-mediated disorders. Study outcomes and limitations: No CDR3 amino acid sequences were shared by expanded clones across subjects, suggesting private repertoires in all groups.

In the case of this clonotype: Its antigen is not identified.

Time point given: longitudinal time-point 1 (baseline). This CDR3 region has 15 residues. With V trimmed by 7 bases and J by 0 bases, 5 bases remained unmatched. The authors made cDNA by 5'RACE with 10-nucleotide random UMIs. TCRdb redid the calling of the 5' RACE reads with MiXCR, one entry per CDR3 protein. The sample lists roughly 75,000 distinct CDR3 sequences, approximately 14% seen once, with 4.6% in the top ten. This sequence joins TRBV12-3 or TRBV12-4 and TRBJ2-2; TRBD1 agrees at 7 bases. This clonotype originated in a female donor with HTLV-1-associated myelopathy (HAM/TSP). Sequencing was done on a sample of PBMCs. CDR3 nucleotide sequence: TGTGCCAGCATCTACGGACAGGCGAACACCGGGGAGCTGTTTTTT. Translation: CASIYGQANTGELFF.